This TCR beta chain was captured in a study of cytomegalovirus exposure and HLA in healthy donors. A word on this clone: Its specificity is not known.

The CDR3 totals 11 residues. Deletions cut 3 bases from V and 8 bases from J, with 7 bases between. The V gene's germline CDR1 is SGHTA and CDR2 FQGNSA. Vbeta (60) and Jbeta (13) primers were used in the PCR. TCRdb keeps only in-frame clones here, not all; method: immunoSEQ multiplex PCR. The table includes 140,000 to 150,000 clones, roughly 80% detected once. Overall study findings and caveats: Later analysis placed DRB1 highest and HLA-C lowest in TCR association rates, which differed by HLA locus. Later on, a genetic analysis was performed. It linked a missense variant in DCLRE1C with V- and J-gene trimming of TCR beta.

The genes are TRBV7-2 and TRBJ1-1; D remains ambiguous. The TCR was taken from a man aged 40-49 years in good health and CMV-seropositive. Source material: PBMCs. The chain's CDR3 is CASSLRREAFF. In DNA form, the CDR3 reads TGTGCCAGCAGCTTGAGGAGGGAAGCTTTCTTT.